Listed below are T cell receptor beta chains from one sample, sequenced in a study of T cells in Graves' hyperthyroidism and ophthalmopathy. TCRdb passed the multiplex PCR reads through MiXCR, listing each CDR3 protein once. Of over 700,000 distinct CDR3 sequences in the sample, around a third are singletons; the top ten hold around 32%. Sequencing used blood. The receptors shown here come from a woman between 35 and 50 years old with Graves' hyperthyroidism. Each CDR3 is given with its conserved first and last residue. Each record gives: CDR3 length, J gene, V gene, D gene, clone size, CDR3 DNA, CDR3 protein. A D gene is named only where the DNA matches it firmly. Only some rows state a clone size, as once, few, many or a class for expanded clones.

13	TRBJ2-7	TRBV29-1	.	many	TGCAGCGCTACCTCAGGTATCTCCTACGAGCAGTACTTC	CSATSGISYEQYF
17	TRBJ2-7	TRBV6-5	TRBD2	.	TGTGCCAGCAGCCCACCGACCTTATCGGGAGGGCCCAACGAGCAGTACTTC	CASSPPTLSGGPNEQYF
16	TRBJ2-5	TRBV6-5	TRBD2	many	TGTGCCAGCAAAAAGAGAGCGGGACTAGCACAAGAGACCCAGTACTTC	CASKKRAGLAQETQYF
16	TRBJ1-5	TRBV2	.	many	TGTGCCAGCAGTGATACGTATGGCAGGGGAAGGCAGCCCCAGCATTTT	CASSDTYGRGRQPQHF
13	TRBJ2-7	TRBV29-1	TRBD1	.	TGCAGCGTCGCCGGGACAGGGACCAACGAGCAGTACTTC	CSVAGTGTNEQYF
16	TRBJ2-7	TRBV20-1	TRBD2	few	TGCAGTGCTAGTACGGGCCAGAGCGGGAACTATTACGAGCAGTACTTC	CSASTGQSGNYYEQYF
16	TRBJ1-2	TRBV7-2	.	many	TGTGCCAGCCGTTCAGGGGCCACAAATACTAACTATGGCTACACCTTC	CASRSGATNTNYGYTF
15	TRBJ1-1	TRBV10-2	TRBD1	few	TGTGCCAGCAGTTCGCCGTCAGGGGGAATCACTGAAGCTTTCTTT	CASSSPSGGITEAFF
16	TRBJ1-4	TRBV7-2	TRBD1	few	TGTGCCAGCAGCTTAGGCCCAGGGGGGACTAATGAAAAACTGTTTTTT	CASSLGPGGTNEKLFF
14	TRBJ1-1	TRBV4-3	TRBD1	many	TGCGCCAGCAGCCAAGATCAGCGGACAGGCTGGGCTTTCTTT	CASSQDQRTGWAFF
16	TRBJ1-4	TRBV7-2	.	.	TGTGCCAGCAGCCCCCAAAGCGGGAGTAGTAATGAAAAACTGTTTTTT	CASSPQSGSSNEKLFF
12	TRBJ2-5	TRBV2	.	.	TGTGCCAGCGGGCAGGGTGATCAGCCCCAGTACTTC	CASGQGDQPQYF
15	TRBJ2-3	TRBV29-1	.	.	TGCAGCGTTGACTACGGGAAATTCAGCACAGATACGCAGTATTTT	CSVDYGKFSTDTQYF
14	TRBJ2-5	TRBV6-5	.	once	TGTGCCAGCAGACTTACTGGGGGCGCGGAGACCCAGTACTTC	CASRLTGGAETQYF
15	TRBJ1-2	TRBV12-3/TRBV12-4	TRBD1	few	TGTGCCAGCAGTGGAGGACCACAGGGGGACTATGGCTACACCTTC	CASSGGPQGDYGYTF
17	TRBJ2-2	TRBV20-1	TRBD2	few	TGCAGTGCGGGGAGAACTAGCGGGAGGGTTAACACCGGGGAGCTGTTTTTT	CSAGRTSGRVNTGELFF
15	TRBJ1-4	TRBV7-6	TRBD1	many	TGTGCCAGCAGCGTGCGGACAGGGACCGATGAAAAACTGTTTTTT	CASSVRTGTDEKLFF
12	TRBJ1-1	TRBV30	.	.	TGTGCCTGCTGGGACGCGAACACTGAAGCTTTCTTT	CACWDANTEAFF
14	TRBJ1-2	TRBV19	.	.	TGTGCCAGTAGCTTGGGGGACAAGCGTCTGGGCTACACCTTC	CASSLGDKRLGYTF
13	TRBJ2-2	TRBV12-3/TRBV12-4	.	.	TGTGCCAGCAGGAACGGGGCGCCCGGGGAGCTGTTTTTT	CASRNGAPGELFF
16	TRBJ2-2	TRBV7-2	TRBD2	few	TGTGCCAGCAGCTTAAACCGGGGCGGGAGGGTCGGGGAGCTGTTTTTT	CASSLNRGGRVGELFF
13	TRBJ2-6	TRBV20-1	TRBD2	.	TGCAGTGCCACGACTAGCGGGGCCAACGTCCTGACTTTC	CSATTSGANVLTF
14	TRBJ1-4	TRBV19	.	many	TGTGCCAGTAGTATCCGGCAGGGGATTGAAAAACTGTTTTTT	CASSIRQGIEKLFF
15	TRBJ2-7	TRBV6-5	.	few	TGTGCCAGCAGCCGGGGACCGAGTCCGGCCTACGAGCAGTACTTC	CASSRGPSPAYEQYF
14	TRBJ2-7	TRBV2	.	.	TGTGCCAGCGGCCCTATGGGGGTCGGGTACGAGCAGTACTTC	CASGPMGVGYEQYF